This entry features one TCR beta chain sequence. Which antigen it targets is not known. Within one base of it there is no much larger clone, and no base qualities were kept. The source of the sample is a study of T cells after posttransplantation cyclophosphamide (dated by TCRdb to the mid-2010s). Concerning the study at large: Using TRB sequencing, the study followed how the T cell repertoire rebuilt after myeloablative bone marrow transplantation with posttransplantation cyclophosphamide given as GVHD prophylaxis. Because TRA and TRB clonality were tightly correlated in 9 samples, subsequent TCR analyses were focused on TRB only. Public TRB sequences were compared against a database of over 3,600 sequences linked to responses to pathogens, tumor antigens, self-antigens and alloantigens. Blood from every one of the roughly 35 PTCy patients who had 1-year posttransplant specimens underwent TRB sequencing. Samples from around 40 PTCy-treated patients and under 20 related bone marrow donors of those patients were subjected to antigen receptor sequencing. In 3 patients, up to roughly 3 additional blood samples taken between 2 and 5.2 years after transplant also underwent TRB sequencing, as did pretransplant blood from a handful of patients. Overall study outcomes, separate from this receptor: The TRB repertoires of T cells infiltrating skin or the GI tract showed only limited overlap with the TRB repertoires found in blood. Donor-recipient similarity was low at 1-2 months but increased during the first year, and donor CD8+ memory clones often dominated later blood repertoires. Across under 50 patients, recipient CMV seropositivity and CMV reactivation were highly associated with TRB clonality; PTCy diversity was similar to CNI/methotrexate controls.

Trimming removed 5 bases from V and 4 bases from J, leaving 14 bases between the germline ends. Inclusive of the bounding cysteine and phenylalanine, the CDR3 is 14 residues long. Only the CDR3 region is kept as DNA, spanning 42 bases read in frame from base 1. The germline V gene supplies CDR1 SGHRS and CDR2 YFSETQ. Genomic DNA was the input for TRB sequencing, which was run either with the immunoSEQ assay at survey resolution or with the hsTCRB kit. From the authors' description of their analysis: The immunoSEQ software handled the initial read processing, while the LymphoSeq R package was used for the repertoire analyses. Clonality was computed as 1 minus normalized Shannon entropy, and a Gini coefficient was also calculated for each TRB dataset. Phenotypes of unsorted samples were inferred by mapping TRB sequences from sorted subsets of the recipient or donor onto unsorted samples of the same recipient. The immuneACCESS repertoire file appears here via TCRdb, limited to in-frame rearrangements. These files lack a portion of the clones; in checked studies, under half of the deficit traces to unresolved V genes, and the cause of the others is not known. V and J calls and clone size come straight from that table; D and trimming were deduced from the DNA. The sample data list some 20,000 clones, and less than 99% of these were observed just once. The ten largest account for roughly 0.17% of the sample.

To count as naive, T cells had to be viable CD3+CD4+ or CD3+CD8+ cells with a CCR7+CD45RA+CD45RO-CD95-CD27+CD28+ profile. On the day of marrow donation, related bone marrow donors gave peripheral blood samples. Mononuclear cells from peripheral blood and bone marrow were separated by Ficoll-Hypaque density centrifugation and then cryopreserved. Sorting of CD4+ and CD8+ T cells, including naive and memory subsets, was performed by FACS on a FACSAria II. The clonotype was recovered from a man aged 35 to 55 in good health, CMV-negative, and a related stem cell transplant donor. The chain is assembled from TRBV5-1 and TRBJ2-3, with TRBD2 perhaps the D gene, on 6 matching bases. Source material: naive CD4+ T cells sorted from PBMCs. The CDR3 region: CASSFAGFADTQYF. The sequenced DNA: TGCGCCAGCAGTTTTGCGGGATTCGCAGATACGCAGTATTTT. The full variable domain, with segments outside the CDR3 supplied by the reference TRBV5-1 and TRBJ2-3 proteins, appears as KAGVTQTPRYLIKTRGQQVTLSCSPISGHRSVSWYQQTPGQGLQFLFEYFSETQRNKGNFPGRFSGRQFSNSRSEMNVSTLELGDSALYLCASSFAGFADTQYFGPGTRLTVL.